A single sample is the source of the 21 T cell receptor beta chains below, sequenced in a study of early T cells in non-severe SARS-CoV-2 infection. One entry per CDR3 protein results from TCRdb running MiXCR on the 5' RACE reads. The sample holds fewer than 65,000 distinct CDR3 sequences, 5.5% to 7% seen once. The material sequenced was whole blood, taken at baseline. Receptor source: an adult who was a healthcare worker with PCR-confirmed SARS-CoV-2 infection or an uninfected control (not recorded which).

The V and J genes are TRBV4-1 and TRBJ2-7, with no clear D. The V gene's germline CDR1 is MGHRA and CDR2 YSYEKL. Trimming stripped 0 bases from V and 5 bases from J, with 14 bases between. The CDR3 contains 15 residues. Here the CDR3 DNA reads TGCGCCAGCAGCCAAGAAAGTACCCGCCACAACGAGCAGTACTTC. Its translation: CASSQESTRHNEQYF.

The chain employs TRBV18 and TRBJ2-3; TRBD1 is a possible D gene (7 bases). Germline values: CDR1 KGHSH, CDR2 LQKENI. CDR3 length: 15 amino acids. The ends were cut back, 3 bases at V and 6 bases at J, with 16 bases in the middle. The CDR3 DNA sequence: TGTGCCAGCTCACCCATGACAGGGAGGTCGGATACGCAGTATTTT. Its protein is CASSPMTGRSDTQYF.

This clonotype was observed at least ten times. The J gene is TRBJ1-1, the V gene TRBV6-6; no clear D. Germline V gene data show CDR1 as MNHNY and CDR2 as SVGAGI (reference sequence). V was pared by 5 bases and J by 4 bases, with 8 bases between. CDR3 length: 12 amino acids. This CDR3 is CASSITSTEAFF. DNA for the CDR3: TGTGCCAGCAGTATTACAAGCACTGAAGCTTTCTTT.

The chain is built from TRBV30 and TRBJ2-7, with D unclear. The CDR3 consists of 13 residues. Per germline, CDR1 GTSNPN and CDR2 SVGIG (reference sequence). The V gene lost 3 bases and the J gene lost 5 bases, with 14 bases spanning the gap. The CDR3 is CAWRSTGIHEQYF. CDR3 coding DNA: TGTGCCTGGAGATCTACTGGAATCCACGAGCAGTACTTC.

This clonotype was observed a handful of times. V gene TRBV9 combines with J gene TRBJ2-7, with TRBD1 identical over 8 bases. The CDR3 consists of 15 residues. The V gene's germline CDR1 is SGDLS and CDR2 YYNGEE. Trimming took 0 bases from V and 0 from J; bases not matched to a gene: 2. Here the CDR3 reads CASSVDGQGSYEQYF. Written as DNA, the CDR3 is TGTGCCAGCAGCGTAGACGGACAGGGCTCCTACGAGCAGTACTTC.

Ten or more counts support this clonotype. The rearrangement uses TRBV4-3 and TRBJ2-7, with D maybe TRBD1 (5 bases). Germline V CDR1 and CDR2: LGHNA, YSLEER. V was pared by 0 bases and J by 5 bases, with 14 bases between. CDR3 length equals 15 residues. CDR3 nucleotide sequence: TGCGCCAGCAGCCAAGATGCCGGCAGGGCACACGAGCAGTACTTC. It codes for CASSQDAGRAHEQYF.

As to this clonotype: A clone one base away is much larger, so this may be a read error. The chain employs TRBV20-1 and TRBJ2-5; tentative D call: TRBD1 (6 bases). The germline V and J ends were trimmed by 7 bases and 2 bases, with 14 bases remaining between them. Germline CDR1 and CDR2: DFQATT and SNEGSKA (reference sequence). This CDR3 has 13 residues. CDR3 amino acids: CSVPGQPQETQYF. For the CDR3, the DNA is TGCAGTGTCCCTGGACAGCCTCAAGAGACCCAGTACTTC.

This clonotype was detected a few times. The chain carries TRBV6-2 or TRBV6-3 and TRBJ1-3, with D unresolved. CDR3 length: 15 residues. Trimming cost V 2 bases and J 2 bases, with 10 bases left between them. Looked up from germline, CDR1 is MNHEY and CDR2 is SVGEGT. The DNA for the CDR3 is TGTGCCAGCAGTTACGCCTCCGGGCCTGGAAACACCATATATTTT. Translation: CASSYASGPGNTIYF.

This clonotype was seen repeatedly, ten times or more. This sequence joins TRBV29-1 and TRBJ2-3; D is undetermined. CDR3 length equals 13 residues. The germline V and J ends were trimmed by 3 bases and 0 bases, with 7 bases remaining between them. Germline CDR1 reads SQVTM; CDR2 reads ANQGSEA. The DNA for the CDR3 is TGCAGCGTTGACAGACCTAGCACAGATACGCAGTATTTT. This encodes CSVDRPSTDTQYF.

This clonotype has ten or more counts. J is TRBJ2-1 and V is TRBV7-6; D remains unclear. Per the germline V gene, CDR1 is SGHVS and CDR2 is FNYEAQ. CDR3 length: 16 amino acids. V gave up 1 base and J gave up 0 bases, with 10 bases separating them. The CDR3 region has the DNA TGTGCCAGCAGCTTAGTCCATACCAGCTCCTACAATGAGCAGTTCTTC. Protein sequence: CASSLVHTSSYNEQFF.

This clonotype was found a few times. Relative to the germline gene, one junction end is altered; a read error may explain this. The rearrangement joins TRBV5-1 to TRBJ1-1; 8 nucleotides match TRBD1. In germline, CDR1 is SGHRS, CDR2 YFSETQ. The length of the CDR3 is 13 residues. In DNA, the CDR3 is TGCGCCAGCAGCCAACAGGGGGGTACTGAAGCTCTCTTT. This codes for CASSQQGGTEALF.

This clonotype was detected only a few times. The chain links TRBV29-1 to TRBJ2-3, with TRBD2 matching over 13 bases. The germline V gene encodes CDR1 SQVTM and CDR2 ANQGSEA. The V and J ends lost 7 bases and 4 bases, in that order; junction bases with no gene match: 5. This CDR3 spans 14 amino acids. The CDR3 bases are TGCAGCGCCGGACTAGCGGGGGTAGCAGATACGCAGTATTTT. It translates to CSAGLAGVADTQYF.

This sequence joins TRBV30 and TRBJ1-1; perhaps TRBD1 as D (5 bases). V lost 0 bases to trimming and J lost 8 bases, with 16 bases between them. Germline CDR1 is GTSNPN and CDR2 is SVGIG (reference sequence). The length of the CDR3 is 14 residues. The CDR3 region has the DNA TGTGCCTGGAGTGTATCTGAGTCAGGGTCCGAAGCTTTCTTT. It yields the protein CAWSVSESGSEAFF.

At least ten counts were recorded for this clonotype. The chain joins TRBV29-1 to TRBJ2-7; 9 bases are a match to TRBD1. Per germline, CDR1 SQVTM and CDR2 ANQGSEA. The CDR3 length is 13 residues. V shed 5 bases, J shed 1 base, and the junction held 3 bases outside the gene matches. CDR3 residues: CSVLGQGSYEQYF. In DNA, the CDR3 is TGCAGCGTTCTTGGACAGGGGTCCTACGAGCAGTACTTC.

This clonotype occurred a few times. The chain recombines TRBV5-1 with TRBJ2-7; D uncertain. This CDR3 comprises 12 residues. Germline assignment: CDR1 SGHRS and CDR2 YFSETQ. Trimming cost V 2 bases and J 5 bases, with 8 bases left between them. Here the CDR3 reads CASSFGGHEQYF. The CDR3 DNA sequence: TGCGCCAGCAGCTTTGGTGGCCACGAGCAGTACTTC.

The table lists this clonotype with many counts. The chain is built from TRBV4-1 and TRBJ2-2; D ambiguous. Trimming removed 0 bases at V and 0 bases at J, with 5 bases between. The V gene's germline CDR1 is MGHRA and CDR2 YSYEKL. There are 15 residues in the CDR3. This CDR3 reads CASSQEPSNTGELFF. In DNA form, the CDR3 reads TGCGCCAGCAGCCAAGAGCCCTCGAACACCGGGGAGCTGTTTTTT.

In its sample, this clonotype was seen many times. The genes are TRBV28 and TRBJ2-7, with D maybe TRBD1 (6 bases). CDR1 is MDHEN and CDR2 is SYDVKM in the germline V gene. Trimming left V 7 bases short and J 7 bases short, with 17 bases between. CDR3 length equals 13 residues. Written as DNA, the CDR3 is TGTGCCAGCACTCCCCGTCCGAGGGGGGAGCAGTACTTC. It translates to CASTPRPRGEQYF. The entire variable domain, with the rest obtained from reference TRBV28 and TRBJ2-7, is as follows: DVKVTQSSRYLVKRTGEKVFLECVQDMDHENMFWYRQDPGLGLRLIYFSYDVKMKEKGDIPEGYSVSREKKERFSLILESASTNQTSMYLCASTPRPRGEQYFGPGTRLTVT.

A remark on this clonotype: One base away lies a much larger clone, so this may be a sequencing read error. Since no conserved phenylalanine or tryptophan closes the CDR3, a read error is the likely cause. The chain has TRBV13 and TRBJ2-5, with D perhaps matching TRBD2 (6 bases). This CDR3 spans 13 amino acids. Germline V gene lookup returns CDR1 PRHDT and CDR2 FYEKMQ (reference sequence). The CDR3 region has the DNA TGTGCCAGCAGATTAGGGGAGGACCAGACCCAGTACATC. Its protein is CASRLGEDQTQYI.

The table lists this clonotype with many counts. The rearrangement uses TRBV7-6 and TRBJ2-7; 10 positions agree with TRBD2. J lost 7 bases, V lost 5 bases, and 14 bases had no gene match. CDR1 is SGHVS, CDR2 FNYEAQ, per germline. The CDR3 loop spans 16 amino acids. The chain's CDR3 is CASSVRLAGNLREQYF. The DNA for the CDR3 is TGTGCCAGCAGCGTGAGACTAGCGGGCAACCTCCGTGAGCAGTACTTC.

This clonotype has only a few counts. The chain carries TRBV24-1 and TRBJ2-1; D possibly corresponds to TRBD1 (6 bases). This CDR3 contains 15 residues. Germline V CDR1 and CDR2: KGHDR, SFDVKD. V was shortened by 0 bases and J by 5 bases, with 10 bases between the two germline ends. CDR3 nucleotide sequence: TGTGCCACCAGTGATTTGACAGGGACCAACAATGAGCAGTTCTTC. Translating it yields CATSDLTGTNNEQFF.

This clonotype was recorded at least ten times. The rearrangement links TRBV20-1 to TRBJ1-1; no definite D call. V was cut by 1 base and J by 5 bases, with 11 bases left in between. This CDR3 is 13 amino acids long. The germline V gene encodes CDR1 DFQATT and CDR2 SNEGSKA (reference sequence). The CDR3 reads CSARGVDPTEAFF. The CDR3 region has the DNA TGCAGTGCTAGAGGGGTCGATCCAACTGAAGCTTTCTTT.